The present TCR beta chain was sequenced within a study of cytomegalovirus exposure and HLA in healthy donors. The primer mix had 60 Vbeta and 13 Jbeta primers. The repertoire was sequenced with immunoSEQ multiplex PCR; TCRdb's copy has only in-frame clones and lacks some. This table holds about 160,000 clones, 79% found once. In regard to this clone: The antigen is not known. At the DNA level, this CDR3 is encoded by other sequences in the same sample as well.

This CDR3 has 14 residues. Trimming left V 0 bases short and J 2 bases short, with 7 bases between. The germline gives CDR1 SGHRS, CDR2 YFSETQ. Broader study findings: Immune exposure information available was restricted to CMV serostatus. Excluded: some indistinguishable V segments such as TRBV6-2 and TRBV6-3. In a later analysis, compared with equally common non-associated chains, HLA-associated beta chains were more expanded. In a later analysis, donors in an Asian-associated ancestry cluster reportedly had fewer N-insertions in productive TCRs than the cohort mean.

The sequenced sample was PBMCs. The chain combines TRBV5-1 with TRBJ2-3, with D perhaps TRBD2 (5 bases). The clonotype was recovered from a middle-aged man in good health and CMV-seropositive. As DNA, the CDR3 is TGCGCCAGCAGCTTGGCGGGGTTCACAGATACGCAGTATTTT. Its protein product is CASSLAGFTDTQYF.